These T cell receptor beta chains were read from a single sample in a study of blood T cell repertoires in COVID-19. Repertoires were generated with immunoSEQ multiplex PCR, while TCRdb's copy carries only in-frame clones and drops some. Of about 180,000 clones detected, approximately 83% appear once; the ten largest clones hold around 3.3%. Sequencing used peripheral blood. The receptors shown here come from a man between 60 and 75 years old with acute or convalescent COVID-19. The CDR3 runs from the conserved cysteine through the conserved F or W. A D gene is named only where the DNA matches it firmly. Not all rows give a size; the values are once, few, many and, for expanded clones, a class.

CDR3 DNA,CDR3 protein,J gene,D gene,V gene,clone size
TGTGCCAGCAGCCCCCGACTGAGCGGGACATACAATGAGCAGTTCTTC,CASSPRLSGTYNEQFF,TRBJ2-1,-,TRBV9,-
TGTGCCAGCAGCCTGGGGACAGGGGGCCAGTACGAGCAGTACTTC,CASSLGTGGQYEQYF,TRBJ2-7,TRBD1,TRBV5-4,-
TGTGCCAGCAGCTTAGTTCCAGGGCGCTCCTACGAGCAGTACTTC,CASSLVPGRSYEQYF,TRBJ2-7,-,TRBV7-8,-
TGTGCCAGCAGTGAATATAGCCCCTCCGACAATGAGCAGTTCTTC,CASSEYSPSDNEQFF,TRBJ2-1,-,TRBV25-1,-
TGTGCCAGCAGCCCCTCCGGGGTGACAACTAATGAAAAACTGTTTTTT,CASSPSGVTTNEKLFF,TRBJ1-4,-,TRBV9,many
TGTGCCAGCAGTTTGGTTGCGGGAGTTTTGAATGAGCAGTTCTTC,CASSLVAGVLNEQFF,TRBJ2-1,TRBD2,TRBV27,-
TGTGCCAGTAGTGTCGACCCGGCCATCGCGGGCGAGCAGTACTTC,CASSVDPAIAGEQYF,TRBJ2-7,-,TRBV19,once
TGTGCCAGCAGTTTATCCCGGGGCTACACCTTC,CASSLSRGYTF,TRBJ1-2,-,TRBV28,-
TGTGCCACCAGCAGAGATGTTTCGCGTAGCGGGGAGACCCAGTACTTC,CATSRDVSRSGETQYF,TRBJ2-5,TRBD2,TRBV15,-
TGTGCCAGCACCGAAGGCTGGACTCCGCCTGAGCAGTACTTC,CASTEGWTPPEQYF,TRBJ2-7,-,TRBV6-5,once
TGTGCCAGTAGTAGGACGGACTACGGCTACACCTTC,CASSRTDYGYTF,TRBJ1-2,-,TRBV19,-
TGTGCCAGCAGTTTAAGAGGGCAAAATAATTCACCCCTCCACTTT,CASSLRGQNNSPLHF,TRBJ1-6,-,TRBV27,-
TGCGCCAGCTTTGAGACAGGGCAAGAGACCCAGTACTTC,CASFETGQETQYF,TRBJ2-5,TRBD1,TRBV5-1,-
TGTGCCAGCAGTTACCTGGGACAGGGATATGGCTACACCTTC,CASSYLGQGYGYTF,TRBJ1-2,TRBD1,TRBV6-5,-
TGTGCCAGCAGATCTTACAGGGGGAAGGCCGGGGAGCTGTTTTTT,CASRSYRGKAGELFF,TRBJ2-2,TRBD1,TRBV11-1,-
TGTGCCAGTAGTATAAGCAGTTCGACAGGGTCGAGCAATCAGCCCCAGCATTTT,CASSISSSTGSSNQPQHF,TRBJ1-5,TRBD1,TRBV19,-
TGTGCCAGTAGTTGGACAAGCTCTGGAAACACCATATATTTT,CASSWTSSGNTIYF,TRBJ1-3,-,TRBV19,-
TGTGCCATCAGTGGGGTAGCGGGAGCCTACAATGAGCAGTTCTTC,CAISGVAGAYNEQFF,TRBJ2-1,TRBD2,TRBV10-3,-
TGCAGCGTTGAAAGGGGGTCGGGACTAGCGGGAGAAGAGACCCAGTACTTC,CSVERGSGLAGEETQYF,TRBJ2-5,TRBD2,TRBV29-1,-
TGTGCCATCAGTGAATCGCAGGGGGGCAATCAGCCCCAGCATTTT,CAISESQGGNQPQHF,TRBJ1-5,TRBD1,TRBV10-3,-
TGTGCCAGTACGGGACAAAACTACAATGAGCAGTTCTTC,CASTGQNYNEQFF,TRBJ2-1,-,TRBV19,-
TGTGCCAGCACAGGGTCGGTCGAGGCCGGGGAGCTGTTTTTT,CASTGSVEAGELFF,TRBJ2-2,-,TRBV28,-
TGTGCCAGCAGTTTTACCAGGGGCACTGAAGCTTTCTTT,CASSFTRGTEAFF,TRBJ1-1,-,TRBV27,-
TGTGCCAGCACGGAACAGGGGACAGATACGCAGTATTTT,CASTEQGTDTQYF,TRBJ2-3,TRBD1,TRBV2,-
TGTGCCAGCACCCAGCCGGCGGGAGGGAGTGAGCAGTTCTTC,CASTQPAGGSEQFF,TRBJ2-1,TRBD2,TRBV11-2,-
TGTGCCACCGGGACTAGTTCTTTCGCCGGGGAGCTGTTTTTT,CATGTSSFAGELFF,TRBJ2-2,TRBD2,TRBV10-3,-
TGTGCCATCACGCCCAACCCGGAGACCGGGGAGCTGTTTTTT,CAITPNPETGELFF,TRBJ2-2,-,TRBV10-3,-
TGTGCCAGCAGCCCTCTGCCTAGCGCGGAGACCCAGTACTTC,CASSPLPSAETQYF,TRBJ2-5,-,TRBV28,-
TGTGCCAGCAGCCACCCCGGCCGCAGGGGTGCTTTCTTT,CASSHPGRRGAFF,TRBJ1-1,-,TRBV28,-
TGTGCCAGCAGTTCCTATAGCGGACCTGGGGCCAACGTCCTGACTTTC,CASSSYSGPGANVLTF,TRBJ2-6,-,TRBV28,-
TGTGCCAGCAGCCATGGGGGACAGGGGAGGCGAAAAGCTTTCTTT,CASSHGGQGRRKAFF,TRBJ1-1,TRBD1,TRBV5-5,-
TGTGCCAGCAGTGAAAGGAGGACAGGGAGTGAAAAACTGTTTTTT,CASSERRTGSEKLFF,TRBJ1-4,TRBD1,TRBV2,-
TGTGCCAGTTCCGCGTCTAATACGAACTTGCTTTACTTC,CASSASNTNLLYF,TRBJ2-7,-,TRBV19,-
TGTGCCAGCAGCGGACCGGGACAGGGGCGAGAGACCCAGTACTTC,CASSGPGQGRETQYF,TRBJ2-5,TRBD1,TRBV5-4,-
TGTGCCAGCAGCCGAAATGCGGCGGGCACCGGGGAGCTGTTTTTT,CASSRNAAGTGELFF,TRBJ2-2,-,TRBV5-5,-
TGTGCCACCAGTGACCACCGGACTAGCGGAGCCACCGGGGAGCTGTTTTTT,CATSDHRTSGATGELFF,TRBJ2-2,TRBD2,TRBV24-1,few
TGTGCCAGCAGCTTAGGGACTAGCGGGAGGAAATATTTC,CASSLGTSGRKYF,TRBJ2-7,TRBD2,TRBV11-3,once
TGTGCCAGCAGCCGTGGACAGGGCGGGAACATGCCCCAGCATTTT,CASSRGQGGNMPQHF,TRBJ1-5,TRBD1,TRBV6-5,-
TGCGCCAGCTCCGGGACTGGGGATGAGCAGTTCTTC,CASSGTGDEQFF,TRBJ2-1,-,TRBV5-1,-
TGTGCCAGTAGGGGGAACAGGGGAGGCGAGACCCAGTACTTC,CASRGNRGGETQYF,TRBJ2-5,-,TRBV19,-
TGTGCCATCAGTGAGTCATTGGGGGGGTCTAGCAATCAGCCCCAGCATTTT,CAISESLGGSSNQPQHF,TRBJ1-5,-,TRBV10-3,-
TGCGCCAGCAGCCAAGAGGGGACAGGGGCGTACAATGAGCAGTTCTTC,CASSQEGTGAYNEQFF,TRBJ2-1,TRBD1,TRBV4-1,-
TGTGCCTGGGGGACAGGGGGCGGGGAGCAGTACTTC,CAWGTGGGEQYF,TRBJ2-7,TRBD1,TRBV30,-
TGTGCCACCAGTGATCAAGGCCAGGGGGTCGATACGCAGTATTTT,CATSDQGQGVDTQYF,TRBJ2-3,TRBD1,TRBV24-1,-
TGTGCCAGCACCCCACGGGGCACAGATACGCAGTATTTT,CASTPRGTDTQYF,TRBJ2-3,-,TRBV6-5,-
TGCGCCAGCAGCCAAGATAGGGGTGCAACTAATGAAAAACTGTTTTTT,CASSQDRGATNEKLFF,TRBJ1-4,-,TRBV4-1,-
TGTGCCAGCAGTGCGGATTGGATTACGGGGGCAGATACGCAGTATTTT,CASSADWITGADTQYF,TRBJ2-3,-,TRBV2,-
TGTGCCAGCAGTTTAGGAGGACTAGCAGGGGCCGAGCAGTACTTC,CASSLGGLAGAEQYF,TRBJ2-7,TRBD2,TRBV27,-
TGTGCCAGCAGCGTGGGAGTTTGGAACGAGCAGTACTTC,CASSVGVWNEQYF,TRBJ2-7,-,TRBV6-5,-
TGTGCCAGCAGTTTCCAGACAAGGTCTGGAAACACCATATATTTT,CASSFQTRSGNTIYF,TRBJ1-3,-,TRBV28,once
TGCGCCAGCAGAGACGGGACTCCCTATTACGAGCAGTACTTC,CASRDGTPYYEQYF,TRBJ2-7,-,TRBV5-1,-
TGTGCCAGCAGCTCCGGACTAGCGGGAGTTAGCGAGCAGTACTTC,CASSSGLAGVSEQYF,TRBJ2-7,TRBD2,TRBV11-2,-
TGTGCCAGCAGACCCCCGGGACTAGGGGACAATGAGCAGTTCTTC,CASRPPGLGDNEQFF,TRBJ2-1,TRBD2,TRBV6-6,few